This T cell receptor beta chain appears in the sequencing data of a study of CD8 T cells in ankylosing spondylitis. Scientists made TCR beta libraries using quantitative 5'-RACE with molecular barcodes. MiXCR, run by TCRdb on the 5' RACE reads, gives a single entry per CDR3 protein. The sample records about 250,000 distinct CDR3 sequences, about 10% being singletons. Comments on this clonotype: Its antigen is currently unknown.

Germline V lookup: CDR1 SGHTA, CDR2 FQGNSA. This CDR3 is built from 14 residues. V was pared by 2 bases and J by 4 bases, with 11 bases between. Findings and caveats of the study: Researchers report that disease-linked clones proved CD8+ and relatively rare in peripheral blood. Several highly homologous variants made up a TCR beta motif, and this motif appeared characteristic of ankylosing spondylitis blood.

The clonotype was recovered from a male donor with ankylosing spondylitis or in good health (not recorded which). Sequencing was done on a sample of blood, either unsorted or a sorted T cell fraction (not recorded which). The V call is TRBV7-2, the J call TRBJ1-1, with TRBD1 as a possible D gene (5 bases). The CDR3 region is CASSLQGSSTEAFF. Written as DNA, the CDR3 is TGTGCCAGCAGCTTACAGGGAAGCAGCACTGAAGCTTTCTTT.